This TCR beta chain appears in the sequencing data of a study of a mutant IDH1 vaccine in newly diagnosed glioma. Overall study findings and caveats: Altogether, 93.3% of patients exhibited vaccine-induced immune responses.

The repertoire was sequenced with immunoSEQ multiplex PCR; TCRdb's copy has only in-frame clones and lacks some. Among 25,000 to 30,000 clones, 70% to 85% were seen once, and the ten largest hold roughly 6.6%. The CDR3 totals 16 residues. Germline V lookup: CDR1 SGHTS, CDR2 YDEGEE. Trimming left V 4 bases short and J 7 bases short, with 21 bases between. Stated time point: week 5, during vaccination. Doses of 300 ug of mutant IDH1 20-mer peptide were given with topical imiquimod. As to this clone: As yet, its antigen is unknown.

The rearrangement uses TRBV5-8 and TRBJ1-5, with D perhaps TRBD1 (6 bases). The source was PBMCs, collected from a glioma patient whose treatment included an IDH1 peptide vaccine. The source of this sequence is a man aged 40-49 years with glioma. Some clones in this sample may be carry-over from other donors' samples. DNA for the CDR3: TGTGCCAGCAGCCTACCTCAGGGGTGGAAAGGACAGCCCCAGCATTTT. Encoded protein: CASSLPQGWKGQPQHF.